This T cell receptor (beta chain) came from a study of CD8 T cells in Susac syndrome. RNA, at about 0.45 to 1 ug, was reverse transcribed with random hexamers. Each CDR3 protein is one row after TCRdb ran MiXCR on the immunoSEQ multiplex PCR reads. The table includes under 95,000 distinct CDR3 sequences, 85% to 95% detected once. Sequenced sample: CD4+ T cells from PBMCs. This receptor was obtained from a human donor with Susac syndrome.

CDR3 DNA: TGTGCCAGCACTCCGCGGGGGTTCGTCGCCAATGAGCAGTTCTTC. Protein product: CASTPRGFVANEQFF. The chain employs TRBV5-6 and TRBJ2-1; 7 nucleotides agree with TRBD2. V lost 6 bases, J lost 6 bases, and 12 bases stayed unmatched. The V gene's germline CDR1 is SGHDT and CDR2 YYEEEE. The CDR3 runs to 15 residues.